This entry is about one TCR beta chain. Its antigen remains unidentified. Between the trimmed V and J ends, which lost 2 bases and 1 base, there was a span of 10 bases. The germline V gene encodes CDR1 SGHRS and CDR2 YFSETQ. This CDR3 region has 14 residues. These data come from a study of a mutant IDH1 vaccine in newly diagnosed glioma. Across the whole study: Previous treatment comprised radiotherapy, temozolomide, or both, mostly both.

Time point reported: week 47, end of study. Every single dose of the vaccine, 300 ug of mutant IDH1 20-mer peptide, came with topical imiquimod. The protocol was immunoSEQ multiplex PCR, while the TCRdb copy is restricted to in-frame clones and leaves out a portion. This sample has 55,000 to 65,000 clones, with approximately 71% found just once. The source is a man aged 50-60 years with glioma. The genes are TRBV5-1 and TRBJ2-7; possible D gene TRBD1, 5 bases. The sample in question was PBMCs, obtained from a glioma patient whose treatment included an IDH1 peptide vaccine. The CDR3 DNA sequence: TGCGCCAGCAGCTTAGGAGCAGGGTCCTACGAGCAGTACTTC. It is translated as CASSLGAGSYEQYF. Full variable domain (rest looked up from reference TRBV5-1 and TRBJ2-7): KAGVTQTPRYLIKTRGQQVTLSCSPISGHRSVSWYQQTPGQGLQFLFEYFSETQRNKGNFPGRFSGRQFSNSRSEMNVSTLELGDSALYLCASSLGAGSYEQYFGPGTRLTVT.